This TCR beta chain was sequenced during a study of T-cell memory formation after mild COVID-19. Via MiXCR, TCRdb re-called the 5' RACE reads, giving one row per CDR3 protein. The sample carries about 360,000 distinct CDR3 sequences, around an eighth recorded once. On this clonotype itself: The antigen is unknown. The germline gene is not matched at one end of the junction; a read error may be the cause.

Study-level results: Among CD4+ contracting clones, most were CM and EM, and CD8+ ones EMRA.

Per the germline V gene, CDR1 is LGHDT and CDR2 is YNNKEL (reference sequence). This CDR3 contains 14 residues. The receptor was derived from a man aged 18 to 35 who had mild COVID-19 (a few samples of this study predate the infection). Cell type and time point are not known. The specimen sequenced was PBMCs or a T cell subset sorted from them (not recorded which). V is TRBV3-1 and J is TRBJ1-2, with D hard to call. The CDR3 DNA is TGTGCCAACAGCCAAGATATCGCGTTTCGGGGCTACACCTTC. Amino acid sequence: CANSQDIAFRGYTF.